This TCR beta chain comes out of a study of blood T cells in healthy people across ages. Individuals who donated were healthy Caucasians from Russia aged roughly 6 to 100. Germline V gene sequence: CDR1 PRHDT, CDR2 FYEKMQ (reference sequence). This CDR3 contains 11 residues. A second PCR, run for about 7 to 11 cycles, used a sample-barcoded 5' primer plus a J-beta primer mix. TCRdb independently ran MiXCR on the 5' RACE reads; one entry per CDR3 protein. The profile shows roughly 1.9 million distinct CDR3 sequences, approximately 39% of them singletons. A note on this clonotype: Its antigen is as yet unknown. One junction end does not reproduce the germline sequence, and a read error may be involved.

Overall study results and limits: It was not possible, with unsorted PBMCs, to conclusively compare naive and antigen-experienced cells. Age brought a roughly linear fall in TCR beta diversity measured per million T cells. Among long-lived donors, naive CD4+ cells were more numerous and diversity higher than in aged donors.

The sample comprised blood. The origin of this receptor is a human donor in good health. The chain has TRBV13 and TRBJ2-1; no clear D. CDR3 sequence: CASSLLNERFF. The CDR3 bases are TGTGCCAGCAGCTTACTGAATGAGCGGTTCTTC.